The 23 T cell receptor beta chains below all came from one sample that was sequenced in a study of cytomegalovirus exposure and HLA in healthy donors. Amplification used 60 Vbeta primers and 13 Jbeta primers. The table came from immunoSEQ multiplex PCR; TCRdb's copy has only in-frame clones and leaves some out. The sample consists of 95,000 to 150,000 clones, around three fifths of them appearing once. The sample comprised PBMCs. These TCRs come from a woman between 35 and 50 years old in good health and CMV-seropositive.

In DNA form, the CDR3 reads TGTGCCACCCGTCGCCGGGACAGGACGGACGAGCAGTACTTC. This encodes CATRRRDRTDEQYF. The chain carries TRBV19 and TRBJ2-7, with 8 bases identical to TRBD1. The CDR3 sequence is 14 residues long. Losses at the gene ends were 10 bases for V and 5 bases for J; bases not matched to a gene: 13. The V gene's germline CDR1 is LNHDA and CDR2 SQIVND (reference sequence).

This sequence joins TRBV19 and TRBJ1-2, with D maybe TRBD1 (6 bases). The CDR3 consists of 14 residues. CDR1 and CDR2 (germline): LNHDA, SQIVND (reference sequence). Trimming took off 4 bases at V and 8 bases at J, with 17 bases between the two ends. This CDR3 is CASSTGGQTGGYTF. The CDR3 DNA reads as TGTGCCAGTAGTACGGGGGGCCAGACGGGAGGCTACACCTTC.

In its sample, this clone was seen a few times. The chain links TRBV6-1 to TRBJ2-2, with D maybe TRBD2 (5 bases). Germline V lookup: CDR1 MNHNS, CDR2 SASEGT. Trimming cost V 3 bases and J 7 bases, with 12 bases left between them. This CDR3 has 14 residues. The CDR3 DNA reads TGTGCCAGCAGTGAGAGACCAGCGGACGGGGAGCTGTTTTTT. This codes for CASSERPADGELFF.

CDR3 amino acids: CATSEGSRVETQYF. Here the CDR3 DNA reads TGTGCCACCAGTGAAGGATCCAGGGTGGAGACCCAGTACTTC. V gene TRBV15 combines with J gene TRBJ2-5, with a possible D match to TRBD1 (5 bases). CDR3 length: 14 residues. V lost 6 bases and J 5 bases, leaving 16 bases between the germline ends. Germline lookup yields CDR1 LNHNV and CDR2 YYDKDF (reference sequence).

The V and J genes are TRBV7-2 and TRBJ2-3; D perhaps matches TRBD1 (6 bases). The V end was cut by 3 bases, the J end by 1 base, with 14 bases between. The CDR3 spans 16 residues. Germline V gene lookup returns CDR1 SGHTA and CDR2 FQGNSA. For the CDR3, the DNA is TGTGCCAGCAGCTTGGAACAGGGATGGGGCACAGATACGCAGTATTTT. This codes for CASSLEQGWGTDTQYF.

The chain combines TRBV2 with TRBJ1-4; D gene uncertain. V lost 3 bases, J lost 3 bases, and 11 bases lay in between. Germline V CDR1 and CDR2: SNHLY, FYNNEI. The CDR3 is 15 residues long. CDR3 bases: TGTGCCAGCAGTGAGTTCCGAGGGCCTAATGAAAAACTGTTTTTT. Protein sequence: CASSEFRGPNEKLFF.

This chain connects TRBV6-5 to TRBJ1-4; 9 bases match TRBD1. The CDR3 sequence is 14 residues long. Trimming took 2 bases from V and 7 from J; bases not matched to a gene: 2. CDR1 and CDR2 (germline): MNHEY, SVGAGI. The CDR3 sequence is CASSYGQGFEKLFF. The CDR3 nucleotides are TGTGCCAGCAGTTACGGACAGGGGTTTGAAAAACTGTTTTTT.

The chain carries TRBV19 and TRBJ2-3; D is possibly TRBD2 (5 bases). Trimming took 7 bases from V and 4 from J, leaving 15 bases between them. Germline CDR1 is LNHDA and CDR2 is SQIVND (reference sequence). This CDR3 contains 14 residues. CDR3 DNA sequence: TGTGCCAGTACCCTGTCCGGGAACGCAGATACGCAGTATTTT. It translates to CASTLSGNADTQYF.

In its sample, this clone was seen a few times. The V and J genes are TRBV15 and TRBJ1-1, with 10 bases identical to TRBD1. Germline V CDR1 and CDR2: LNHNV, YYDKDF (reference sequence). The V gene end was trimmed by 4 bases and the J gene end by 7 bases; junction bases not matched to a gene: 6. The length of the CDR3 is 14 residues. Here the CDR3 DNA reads TGTGCCACCAGCAAGGGACAGGGGTATGATGAAGCTTTCTTT. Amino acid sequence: CATSKGQGYDEAFF.

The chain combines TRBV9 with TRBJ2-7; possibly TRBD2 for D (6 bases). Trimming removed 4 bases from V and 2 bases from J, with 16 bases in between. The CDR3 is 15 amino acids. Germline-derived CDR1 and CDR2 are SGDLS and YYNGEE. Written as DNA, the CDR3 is TGTGCCAGCAGCCCCCACGAGCGGGCCACCTACGAGCAGTACTTC. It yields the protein CASSPHERATYEQYF.

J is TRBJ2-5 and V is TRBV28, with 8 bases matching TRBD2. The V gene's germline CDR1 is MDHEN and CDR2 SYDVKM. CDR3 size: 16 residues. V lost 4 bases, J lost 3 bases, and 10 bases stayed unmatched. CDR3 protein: CASSSLGSGTKETQYF. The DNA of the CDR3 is TGTGCCAGCAGTTCCTTGGGTAGCGGGACAAAAGAGACCCAGTACTTC.

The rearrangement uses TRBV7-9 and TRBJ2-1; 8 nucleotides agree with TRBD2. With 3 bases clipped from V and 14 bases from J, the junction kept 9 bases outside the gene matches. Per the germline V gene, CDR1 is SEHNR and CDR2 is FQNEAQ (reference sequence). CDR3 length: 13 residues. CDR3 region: CASSLRTSGGEFF. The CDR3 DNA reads TGTGCCAGCAGCTTGCGCACTAGCGGAGGCGAGTTCTTC.

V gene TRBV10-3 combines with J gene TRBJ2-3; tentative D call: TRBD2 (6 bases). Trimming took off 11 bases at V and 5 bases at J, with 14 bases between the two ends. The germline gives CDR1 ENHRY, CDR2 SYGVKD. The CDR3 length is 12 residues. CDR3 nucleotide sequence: TGTGCCTCCTCACCCGGGGGAGATACGCAGTATTTT. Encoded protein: CASSPGGDTQYF.

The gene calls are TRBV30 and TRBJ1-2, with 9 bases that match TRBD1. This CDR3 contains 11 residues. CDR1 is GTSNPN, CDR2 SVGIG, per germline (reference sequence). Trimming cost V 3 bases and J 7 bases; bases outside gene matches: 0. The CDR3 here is CAWRTGGGYTF. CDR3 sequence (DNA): TGTGCCTGGAGGACAGGGGGTGGCTACACCTTC.

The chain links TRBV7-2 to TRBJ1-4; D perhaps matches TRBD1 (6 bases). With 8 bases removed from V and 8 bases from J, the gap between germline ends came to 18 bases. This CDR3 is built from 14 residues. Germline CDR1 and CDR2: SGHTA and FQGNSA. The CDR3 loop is CASAPGGRREKLFF. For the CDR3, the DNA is TGTGCCAGCGCGCCGGGGGGGCGCAGGGAAAAACTGTTTTTT.

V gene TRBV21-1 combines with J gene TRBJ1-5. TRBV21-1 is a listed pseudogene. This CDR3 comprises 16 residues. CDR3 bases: TGTGCCAGAAAAAAGGAGGCGGGTAGGGCTGGTCAGCCCCAGCATTTT. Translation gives CARKKEAGRAGQPQHF.

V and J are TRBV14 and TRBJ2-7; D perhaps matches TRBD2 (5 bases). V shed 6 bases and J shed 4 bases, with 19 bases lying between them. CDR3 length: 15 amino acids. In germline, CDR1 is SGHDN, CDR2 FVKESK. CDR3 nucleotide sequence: TGTGCCAGCAGTCCCGGCGGGCCGGATGCATACGAGCAGTACTTC. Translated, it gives CASSPGGPDAYEQYF.

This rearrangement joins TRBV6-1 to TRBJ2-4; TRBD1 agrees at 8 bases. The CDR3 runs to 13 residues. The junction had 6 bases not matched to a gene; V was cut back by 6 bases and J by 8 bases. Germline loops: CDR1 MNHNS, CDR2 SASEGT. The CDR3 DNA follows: TGTGCCAGCAGGGGCAACAGGGGGGACATTCAGTACTTC. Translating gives CASRGNRGDIQYF.

The CDR3 nucleotides are TGCGCCAGCAGCCCAGACAAAAACACTGAAGCTTTCTTT. This encodes CASSPDKNTEAFF. J is TRBJ1-1 and V is TRBV5-1; D remains unclear. The ends were cut back, 4 bases at V and 2 bases at J, with 9 bases in the middle. Germline values: CDR1 SGHRS, CDR2 YFSETQ. The CDR3 contains 13 residues. Supplemented by reference TRBV5-1 and TRBJ1-1, the full variable domain reads KAGVTQTPRYLIKTRGQQVTLSCSPISGHRSVSWYQQTPGQGLQFLFEYFSETQRNKGNFPGRFSGRQFSNSRSEMNVSTLELGDSALYLCASSPDKNTEAFFGQGTRLTVV.

The CDR3 DNA reads TGTGCCAGCACCGCAACAGGGGGCAATCAGCCCCAGCATTTT. Its translation: CASTATGGNQPQHF. This chain joins TRBV5-8 and TRBJ1-5, with TRBD1 identical over 7 bases. The CDR3 extends over 14 amino acids. V shed 6 bases and J 2 bases; nucleotides not matched to a gene: 5. CDR1 is SGHTS and CDR2 is YDEGEE in the germline V gene. Filled out from reference TRBV5-8 and TRBJ1-5, the complete variable domain reads EAGVTQSPTHLIKTRGQQATLRCSPISGHTSVYWYQQALGLGLQFLLWYDEGEERNRGNFPPRFSGRQFPNYSSELNVNALELEDSALYLCASTATGGNQPQHFGDGTRLSIL.

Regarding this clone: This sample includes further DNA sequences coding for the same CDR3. The CDR3 sequence is CASSPGTGDEQYF. As DNA, the CDR3 is TGTGCCAGCTCTCCCGGGACAGGGGACGAGCAGTACTTC. The chain carries TRBV18 and TRBJ2-7; 10 bases are a match to TRBD1. V gave up 6 bases and J gave up 5 bases; unmatched junction bases: 4. CDR3 length equals 13 residues. The germline gives CDR1 KGHSH, CDR2 LQKENI. The full variable domain, its missing parts supplied by reference TRBV18 and TRBJ2-7, is NAGVMQNPRHLVRRRGQEARLRCSPMKGHSHVYWYRQLPEEGLKFMVYLQKENIIDESGMPKERFSAEFPKEGPSILRIQQVVRGDSAAYFCASSPGTGDEQYFGPGTRLTVT.

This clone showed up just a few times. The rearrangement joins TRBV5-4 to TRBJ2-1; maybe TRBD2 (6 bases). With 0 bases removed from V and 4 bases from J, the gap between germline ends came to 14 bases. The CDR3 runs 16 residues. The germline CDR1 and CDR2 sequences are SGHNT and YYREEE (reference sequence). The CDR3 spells CASSLARGKGYNEQFF. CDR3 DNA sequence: TGTGCCAGCAGCTTGGCCCGCGGGAAGGGATACAATGAGCAGTTCTTC. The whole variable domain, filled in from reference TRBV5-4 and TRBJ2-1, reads ETGVTQSPTHLIKTRGQQVTLRCSSQSGHNTVSWYQQALGQGPQFIFQYYREEENGRGNFPPRFSGLQFPNYSSELNVNALELDDSALYLCASSLARGKGYNEQFFGPGTRLTVL.

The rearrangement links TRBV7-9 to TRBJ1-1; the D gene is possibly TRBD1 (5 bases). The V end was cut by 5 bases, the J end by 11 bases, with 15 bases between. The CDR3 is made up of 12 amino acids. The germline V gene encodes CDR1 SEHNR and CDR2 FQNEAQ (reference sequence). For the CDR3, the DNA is TGTGCCAGCAGCCTGCTTTGGGGGGAGGCTTTCTTT. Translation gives CASSLLWGEAFF.